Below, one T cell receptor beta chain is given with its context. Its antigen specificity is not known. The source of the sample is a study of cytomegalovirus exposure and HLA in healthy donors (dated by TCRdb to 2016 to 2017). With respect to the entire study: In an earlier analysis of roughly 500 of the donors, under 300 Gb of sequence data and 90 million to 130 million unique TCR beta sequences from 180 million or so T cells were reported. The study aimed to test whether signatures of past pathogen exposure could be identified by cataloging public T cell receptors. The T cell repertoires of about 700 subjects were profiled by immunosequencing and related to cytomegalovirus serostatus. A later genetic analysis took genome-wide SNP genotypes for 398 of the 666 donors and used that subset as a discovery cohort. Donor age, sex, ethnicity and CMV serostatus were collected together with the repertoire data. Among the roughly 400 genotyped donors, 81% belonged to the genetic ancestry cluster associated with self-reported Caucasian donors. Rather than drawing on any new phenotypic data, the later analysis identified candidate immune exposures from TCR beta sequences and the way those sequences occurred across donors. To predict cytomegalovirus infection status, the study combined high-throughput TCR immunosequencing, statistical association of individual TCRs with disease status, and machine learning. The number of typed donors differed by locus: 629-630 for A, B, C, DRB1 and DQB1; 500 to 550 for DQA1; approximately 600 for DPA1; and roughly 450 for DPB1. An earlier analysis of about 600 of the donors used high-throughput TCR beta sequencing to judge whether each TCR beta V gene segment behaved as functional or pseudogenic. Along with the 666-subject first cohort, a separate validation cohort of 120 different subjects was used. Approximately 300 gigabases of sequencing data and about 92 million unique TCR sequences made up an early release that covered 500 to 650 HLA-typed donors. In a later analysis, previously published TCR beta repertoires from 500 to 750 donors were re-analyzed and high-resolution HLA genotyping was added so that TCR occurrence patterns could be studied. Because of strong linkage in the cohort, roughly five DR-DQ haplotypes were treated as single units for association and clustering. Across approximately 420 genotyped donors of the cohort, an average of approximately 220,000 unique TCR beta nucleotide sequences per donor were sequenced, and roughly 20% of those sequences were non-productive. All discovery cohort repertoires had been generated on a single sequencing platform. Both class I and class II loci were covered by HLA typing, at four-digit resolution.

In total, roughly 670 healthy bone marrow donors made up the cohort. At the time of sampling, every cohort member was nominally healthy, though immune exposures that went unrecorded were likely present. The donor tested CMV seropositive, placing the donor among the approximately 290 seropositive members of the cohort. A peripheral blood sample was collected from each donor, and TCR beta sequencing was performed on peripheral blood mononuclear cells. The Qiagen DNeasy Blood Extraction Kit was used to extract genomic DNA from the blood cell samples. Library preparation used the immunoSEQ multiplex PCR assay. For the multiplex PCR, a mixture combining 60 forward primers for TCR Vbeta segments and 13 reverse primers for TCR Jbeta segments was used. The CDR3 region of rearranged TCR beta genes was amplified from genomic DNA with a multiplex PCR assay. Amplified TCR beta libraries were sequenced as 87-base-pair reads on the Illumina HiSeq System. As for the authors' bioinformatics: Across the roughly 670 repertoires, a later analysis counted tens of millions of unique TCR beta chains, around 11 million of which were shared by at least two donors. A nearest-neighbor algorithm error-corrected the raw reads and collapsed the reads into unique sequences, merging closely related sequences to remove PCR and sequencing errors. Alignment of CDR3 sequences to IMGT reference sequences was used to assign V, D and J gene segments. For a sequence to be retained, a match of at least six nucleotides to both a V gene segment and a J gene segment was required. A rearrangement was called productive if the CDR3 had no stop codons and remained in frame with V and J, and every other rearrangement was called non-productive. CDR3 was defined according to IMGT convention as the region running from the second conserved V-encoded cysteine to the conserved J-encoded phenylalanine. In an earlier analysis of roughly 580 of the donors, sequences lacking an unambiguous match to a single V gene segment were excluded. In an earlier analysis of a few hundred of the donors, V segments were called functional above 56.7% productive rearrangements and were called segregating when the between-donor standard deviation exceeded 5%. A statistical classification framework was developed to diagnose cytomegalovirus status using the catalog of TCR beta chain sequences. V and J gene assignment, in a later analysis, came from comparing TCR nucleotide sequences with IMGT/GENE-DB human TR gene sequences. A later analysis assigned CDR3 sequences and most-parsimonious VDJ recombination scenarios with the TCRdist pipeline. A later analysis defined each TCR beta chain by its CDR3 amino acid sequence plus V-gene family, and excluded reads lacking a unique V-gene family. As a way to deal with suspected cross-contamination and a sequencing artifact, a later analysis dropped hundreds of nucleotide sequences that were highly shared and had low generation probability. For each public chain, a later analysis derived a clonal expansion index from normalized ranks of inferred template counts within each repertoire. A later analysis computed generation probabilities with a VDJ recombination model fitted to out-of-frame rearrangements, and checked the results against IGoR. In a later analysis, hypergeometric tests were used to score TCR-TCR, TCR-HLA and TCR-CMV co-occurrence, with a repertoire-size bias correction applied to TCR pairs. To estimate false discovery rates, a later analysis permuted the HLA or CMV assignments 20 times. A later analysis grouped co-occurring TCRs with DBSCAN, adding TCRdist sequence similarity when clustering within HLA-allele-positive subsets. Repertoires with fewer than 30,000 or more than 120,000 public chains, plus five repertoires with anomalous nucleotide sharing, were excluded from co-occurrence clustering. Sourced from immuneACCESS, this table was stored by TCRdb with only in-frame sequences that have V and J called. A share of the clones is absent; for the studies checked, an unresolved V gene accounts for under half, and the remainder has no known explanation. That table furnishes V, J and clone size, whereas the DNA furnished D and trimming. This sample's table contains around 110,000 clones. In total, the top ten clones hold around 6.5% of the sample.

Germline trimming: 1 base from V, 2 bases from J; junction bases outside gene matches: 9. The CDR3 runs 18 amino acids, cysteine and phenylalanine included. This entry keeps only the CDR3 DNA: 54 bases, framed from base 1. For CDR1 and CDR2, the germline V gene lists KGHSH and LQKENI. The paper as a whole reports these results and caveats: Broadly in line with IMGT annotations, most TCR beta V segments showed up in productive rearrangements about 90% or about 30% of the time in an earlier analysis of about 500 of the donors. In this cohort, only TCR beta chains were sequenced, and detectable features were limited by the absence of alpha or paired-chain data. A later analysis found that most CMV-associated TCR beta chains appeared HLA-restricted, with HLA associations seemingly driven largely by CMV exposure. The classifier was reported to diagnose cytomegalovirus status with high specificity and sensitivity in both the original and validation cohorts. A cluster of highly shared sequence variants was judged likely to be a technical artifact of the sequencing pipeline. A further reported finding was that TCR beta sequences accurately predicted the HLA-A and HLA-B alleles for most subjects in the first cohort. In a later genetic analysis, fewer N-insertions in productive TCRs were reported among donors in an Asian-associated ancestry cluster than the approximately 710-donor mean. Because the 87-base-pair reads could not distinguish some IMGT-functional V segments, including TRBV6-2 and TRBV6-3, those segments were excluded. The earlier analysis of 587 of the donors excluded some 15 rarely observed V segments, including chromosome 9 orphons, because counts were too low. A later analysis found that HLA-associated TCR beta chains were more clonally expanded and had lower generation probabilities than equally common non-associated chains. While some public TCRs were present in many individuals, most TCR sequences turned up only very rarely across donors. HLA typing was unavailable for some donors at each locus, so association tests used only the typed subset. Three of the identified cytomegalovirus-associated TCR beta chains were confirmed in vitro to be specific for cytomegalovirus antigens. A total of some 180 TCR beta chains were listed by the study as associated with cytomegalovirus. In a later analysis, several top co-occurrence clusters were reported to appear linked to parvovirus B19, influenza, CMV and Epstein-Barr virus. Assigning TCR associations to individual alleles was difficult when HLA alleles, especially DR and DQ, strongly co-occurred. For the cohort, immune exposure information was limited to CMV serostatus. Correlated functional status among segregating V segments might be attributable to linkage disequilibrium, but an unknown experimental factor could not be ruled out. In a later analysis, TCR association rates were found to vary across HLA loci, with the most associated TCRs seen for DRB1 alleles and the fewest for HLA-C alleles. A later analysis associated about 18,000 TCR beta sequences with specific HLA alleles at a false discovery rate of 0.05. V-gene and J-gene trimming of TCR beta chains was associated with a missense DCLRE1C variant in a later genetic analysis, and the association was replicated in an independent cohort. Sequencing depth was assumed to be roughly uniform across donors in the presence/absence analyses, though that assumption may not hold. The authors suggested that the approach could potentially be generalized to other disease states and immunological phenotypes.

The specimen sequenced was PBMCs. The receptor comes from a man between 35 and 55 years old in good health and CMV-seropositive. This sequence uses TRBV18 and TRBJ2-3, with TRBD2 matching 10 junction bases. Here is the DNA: TGTGCCAGCTCACCACGGCTCAGGACTAGCGGTTCCACAGATACGCAGTATTTT. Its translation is CASSPRLRTSGSTDTQYF.